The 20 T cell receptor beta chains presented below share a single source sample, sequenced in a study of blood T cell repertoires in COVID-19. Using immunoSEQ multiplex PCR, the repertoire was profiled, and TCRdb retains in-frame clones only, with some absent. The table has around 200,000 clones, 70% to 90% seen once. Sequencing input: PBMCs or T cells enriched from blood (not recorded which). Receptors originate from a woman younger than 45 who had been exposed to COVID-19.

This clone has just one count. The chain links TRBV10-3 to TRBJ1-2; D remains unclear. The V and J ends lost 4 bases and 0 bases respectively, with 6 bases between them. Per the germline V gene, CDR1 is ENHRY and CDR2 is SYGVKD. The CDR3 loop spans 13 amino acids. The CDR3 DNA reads TGTGCCATCAGTGCAGGAACTAACTATGGCTACACCTTC. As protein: CAISAGTNYGYTF.

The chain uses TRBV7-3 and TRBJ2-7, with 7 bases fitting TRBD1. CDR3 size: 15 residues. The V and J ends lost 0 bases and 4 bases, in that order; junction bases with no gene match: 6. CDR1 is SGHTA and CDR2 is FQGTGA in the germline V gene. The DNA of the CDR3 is TGTGCCAGCAGCTTAACGGGGACAGAACCTTACGAGCAGTACTTC. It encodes CASSLTGTEPYEQYF.

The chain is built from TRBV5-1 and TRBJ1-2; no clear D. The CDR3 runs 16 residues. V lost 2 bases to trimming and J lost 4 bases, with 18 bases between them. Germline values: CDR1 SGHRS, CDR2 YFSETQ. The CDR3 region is CASSLGRRNEPYGYTF. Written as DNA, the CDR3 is TGCGCCAGCAGCTTAGGTCGGCGGAACGAACCCTATGGCTACACCTTC. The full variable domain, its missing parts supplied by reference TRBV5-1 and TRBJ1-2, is KAGVTQTPRYLIKTRGQQVTLSCSPISGHRSVSWYQQTPGQGLQFLFEYFSETQRNKGNFPGRFSGRQFSNSRSEMNVSTLELGDSALYLCASSLGRRNEPYGYTFGSGTRLTVV.

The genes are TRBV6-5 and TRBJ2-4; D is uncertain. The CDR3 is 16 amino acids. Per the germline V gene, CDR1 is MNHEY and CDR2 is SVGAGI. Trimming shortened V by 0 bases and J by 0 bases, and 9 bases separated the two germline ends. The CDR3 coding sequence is TGTGCCAGCAGTTACTCGAGGTCTCCAGCCAAAAACATTCAGTACTTC. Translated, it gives CASSYSRSPAKNIQYF.

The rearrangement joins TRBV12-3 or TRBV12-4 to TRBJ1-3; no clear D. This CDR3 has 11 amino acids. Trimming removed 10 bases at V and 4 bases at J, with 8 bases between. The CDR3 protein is CATSPGNTIYF. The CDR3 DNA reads TGTGCCACCAGCCCAGGAAACACCATATATTTT.

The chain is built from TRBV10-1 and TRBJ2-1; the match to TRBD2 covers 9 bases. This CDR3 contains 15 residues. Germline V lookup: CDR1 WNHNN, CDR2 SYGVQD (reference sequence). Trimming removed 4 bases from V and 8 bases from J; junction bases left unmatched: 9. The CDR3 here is CASSGSSGGQDEQFF. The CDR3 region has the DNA TGCGCCAGCAGTGGAAGTAGCGGGGGCCAGGATGAGCAGTTCTTC.

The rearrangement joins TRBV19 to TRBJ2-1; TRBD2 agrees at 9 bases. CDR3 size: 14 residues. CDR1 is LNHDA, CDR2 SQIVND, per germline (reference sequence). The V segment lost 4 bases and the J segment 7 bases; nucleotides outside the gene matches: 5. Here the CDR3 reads CASSSLAGLNEQFF. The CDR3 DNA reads TGTGCCAGTAGTAGCCTAGCGGGGTTGAATGAGCAGTTCTTC.

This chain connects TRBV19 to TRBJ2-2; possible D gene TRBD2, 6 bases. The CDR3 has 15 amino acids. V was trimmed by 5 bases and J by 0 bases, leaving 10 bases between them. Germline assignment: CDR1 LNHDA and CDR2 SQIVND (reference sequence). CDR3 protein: CASSYRTTNTGELFF. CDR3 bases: TGTGCCAGTAGTTACAGGACTACGAACACCGGGGAGCTGTTTTTT.

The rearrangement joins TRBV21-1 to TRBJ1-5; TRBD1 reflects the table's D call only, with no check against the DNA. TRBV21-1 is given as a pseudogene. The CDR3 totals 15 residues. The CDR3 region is CASSNYRDRDQPQHF. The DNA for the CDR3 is TGTGCCAGCAGCAACTACCGGGACAGGGATCAGCCCCAGCATTTT.

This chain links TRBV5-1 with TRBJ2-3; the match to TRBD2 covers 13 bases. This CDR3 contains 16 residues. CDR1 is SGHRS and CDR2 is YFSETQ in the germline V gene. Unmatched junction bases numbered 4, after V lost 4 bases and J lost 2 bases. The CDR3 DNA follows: TGCGCCAGCAGCCTAGGGACTAGCGGGGACACAGATACGCAGTATTTT. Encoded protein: CASSLGTSGDTDTQYF.

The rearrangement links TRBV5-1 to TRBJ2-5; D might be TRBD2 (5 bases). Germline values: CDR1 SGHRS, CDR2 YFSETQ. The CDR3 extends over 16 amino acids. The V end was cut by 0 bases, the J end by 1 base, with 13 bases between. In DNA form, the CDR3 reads TGCGCCAGCAGCTTGGTGGGTAGCAGCGGCCAAGAGACCCAGTACTTC. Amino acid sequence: CASSLVGSSGQETQYF.

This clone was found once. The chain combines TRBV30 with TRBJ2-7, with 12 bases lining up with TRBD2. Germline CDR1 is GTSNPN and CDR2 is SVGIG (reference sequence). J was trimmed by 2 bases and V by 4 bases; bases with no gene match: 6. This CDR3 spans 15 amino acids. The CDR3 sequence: CAWNTLAGGAYEQYF. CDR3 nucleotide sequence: TGTGCCTGGAATACTCTAGCGGGGGGGGCCTACGAGCAGTACTTC.

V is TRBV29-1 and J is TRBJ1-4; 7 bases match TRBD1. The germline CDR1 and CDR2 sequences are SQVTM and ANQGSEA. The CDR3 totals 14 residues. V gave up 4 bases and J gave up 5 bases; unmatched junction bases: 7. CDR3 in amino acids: CSVVGQKGNEKLFF. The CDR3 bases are TGCAGCGTTGTGGGACAGAAGGGGAATGAAAAACTGTTTTTT.

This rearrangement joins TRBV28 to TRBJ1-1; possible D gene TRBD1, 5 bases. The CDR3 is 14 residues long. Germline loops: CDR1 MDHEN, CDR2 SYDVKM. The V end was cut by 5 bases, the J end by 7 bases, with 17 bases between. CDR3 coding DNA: TGTGCCAGCAGTCTCCCTGAGCGGGACGGTGAAGCTTTCTTT. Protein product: CASSLPERDGEAFF.

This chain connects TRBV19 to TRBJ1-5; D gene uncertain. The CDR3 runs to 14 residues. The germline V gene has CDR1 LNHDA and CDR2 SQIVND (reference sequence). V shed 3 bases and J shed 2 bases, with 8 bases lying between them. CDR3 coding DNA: TGTGCCAGTAGTATTTCGAGGGGCAATCAGCCCCAGCATTTT. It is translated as CASSISRGNQPQHF. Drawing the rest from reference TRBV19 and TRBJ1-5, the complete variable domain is DGGITQSPKYLFRKEGQNVTLSCEQNLNHDAMYWYRQDPGQGLRLIYYSQIVNDFQKGDIAEGYSVSREKKESFPLTVTSAQKNPTAFYLCASSISRGNQPQHFGDGTRLSIL.

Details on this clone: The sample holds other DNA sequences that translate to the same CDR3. The CDR3 loop is CASSGTGGNQPQHF. Here the CDR3 DNA reads TGTGCCAGCAGCGGTACAGGGGGGAATCAGCCCCAGCATTTT. This chain connects TRBV2 to TRBJ1-5; 8 bases are a match to TRBD1. Germline assignment: CDR1 SNHLY and CDR2 FYNNEI. The CDR3 length is 14 residues. The ends lost 6 bases at V and 4 bases at J; junction bases unmatched: 5.

The CDR3 DNA is TGCGCCAGCAGCTTGGATGGCGGGGGCCCCTCCACAGATACGCAGTATTTT. Residues: CASSLDGGGPSTDTQYF. The chain has TRBV5-1 and TRBJ2-3, with D possibly being TRBD2 (7 bases). V gave up 0 bases and J gave up 2 bases, with 16 bases separating them. Germline V CDR1 and CDR2: SGHRS, YFSETQ. The CDR3 contains 17 residues.

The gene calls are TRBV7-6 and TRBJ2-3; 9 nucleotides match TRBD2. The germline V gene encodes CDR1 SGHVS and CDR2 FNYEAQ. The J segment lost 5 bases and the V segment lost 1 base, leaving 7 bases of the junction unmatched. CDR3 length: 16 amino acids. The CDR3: CASSLGAGGPGDTQYF. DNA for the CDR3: TGTGCCAGCAGCTTAGGGGCGGGGGGGCCCGGAGATACGCAGTATTTT.

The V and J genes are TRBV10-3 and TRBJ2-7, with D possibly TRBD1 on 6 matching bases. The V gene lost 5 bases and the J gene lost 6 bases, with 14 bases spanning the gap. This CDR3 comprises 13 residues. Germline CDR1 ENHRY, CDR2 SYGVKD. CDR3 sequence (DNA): TGTGCCATCAGTTCAGGGGTCGCGGGCGAGCAGTACTTC. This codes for CAISSGVAGEQYF.

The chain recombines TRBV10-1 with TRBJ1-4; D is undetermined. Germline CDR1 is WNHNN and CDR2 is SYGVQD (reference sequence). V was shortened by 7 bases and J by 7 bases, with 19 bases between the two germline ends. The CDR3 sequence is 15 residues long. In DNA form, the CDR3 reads TGCGCCAGCACAAGGTACAGTTGGTCGCGTGAAAAACTGTTTTTT. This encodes CASTRYSWSREKLFF.